The T cell receptor beta chain under discussion was sequenced for a study of tumor-infiltrating lymphocytes in localized non-small cell lung cancer. General study points: Technical variation could not be separated from intratumor heterogeneity here. Tumors had more T cell infiltration than uninvolved lung, per TCRbeta sequencing and CD3 counts.

This CDR3 spans 15 amino acids. Germline CDR1 reads MDHEN; CDR2 reads SYDVKM. The J segment lost 2 bases and the V segment lost 3 bases, leaving 1 base of the junction unmatched. The data were produced by immunoSEQ multiplex PCR, yet TCRdb's version contains in-frame clones alone and is incomplete. Of 12,000 or so clones in the sample, about four fifths were seen once. With regard to this clone: Antigen specificity is unknown.

Sample: lung tumor tissue. The rearrangement joins TRBV28 to TRBJ2-1; 10 bases match TRBD2. This clonotype originated in a human donor with non-small cell lung cancer. The CDR3 region has the DNA TGTGCCAGCAGTTTGCTAGCGGGAGCCTACAATGAGCAGTTCTTC. Amino acids: CASSLLAGAYNEQFF.